Described below is a single T cell receptor (beta chain) sequence and its context. The CDR3 sequence is 13 residues long. CDR1 and CDR2 from the germline V gene are MNHEY and SVGAGI. Trimming cost V 5 bases and J 0 bases, with 5 bases left between them. The sample originates from a study of blood T cell repertoires in COVID-19. At the level of the study: The cDNA or gDNA used as material had been derived from T cells, B-cell-depleted T cells, or PBMCs.

Measured with immunoSEQ multiplex PCR; TCRdb has only the in-frame clones, and not every one. The repertoire holds tens of thousands of clones, 80% seen once, with 4.5% to 5.5% in the top ten. The sample taken for sequencing was peripheral blood. The chain employs TRBV6-5 and TRBJ2-1; weak D call: TRBD2 (5 bases). This TCR was sampled from a woman in her 70s with acute or convalescent COVID-19. This chain's CDR3 is CASSRDSYNEQFF. In DNA, the CDR3 is TGTGCCAGCAGTCGGGACTCCTACAATGAGCAGTTCTTC.